Listed here is a single T cell receptor (beta chain). This specimen belongs to a study of cytomegalovirus exposure and HLA in healthy donors. The germline gives CDR1 SGHNT, CDR2 YYREEE (reference sequence). The CDR3 is 12 amino acids. Trimming cost V 7 bases and J 1 base, with 8 bases left between them. Vbeta (60) and Jbeta (13) primers were used in the PCR. The protocol was immunoSEQ multiplex PCR, while the TCRdb copy is restricted to in-frame clones and leaves out a portion. The sample lists around 150,000 clones; around 72% were seen once. The receptor's source is a man in his fifties or sixties in good health and CMV-seropositive. The chain joins TRBV5-4 to TRBJ2-5; D gene ambiguous. The sequenced material came from PBMCs. The CDR3: CASGQPQETQYF. The CDR3 DNA sequence: TGTGCCAGCGGGCAGCCCCAAGAGACCCAGTACTTC.